Below are 14 T cell receptor beta chains sequenced from a single sample in a study of cytomegalovirus exposure and HLA in healthy donors. Amplification used 60 Vbeta primers and 13 Jbeta primers. TCRdb keeps only in-frame clones here, not all; method: immunoSEQ multiplex PCR. The data hold 130,000 to 150,000 clones, with around 76% observed a single time. The sequenced sample was PBMCs. These TCRs come from a man younger than 35 in good health and CMV-seronegative.

This rearrangement joins TRBV7-9 to TRBJ2-1; no firm D call. The V end lost 6 bases, the J end lost 5 bases, and 8 bases lay between the germline ends. CDR1 is SEHNR, CDR2 FQNEAQ, per germline (reference sequence). This CDR3 spans 12 amino acids. This CDR3 is CASRPVNNEQFF. CDR3 coding DNA: TGTGCCAGCAGGCCAGTTAACAATGAGCAGTTCTTC.

The rearrangement uses TRBV5-1 and TRBJ2-7, with 7 bases lining up with TRBD1. CDR1 is SGHRS, CDR2 YFSETQ, per germline. V shed 5 bases, J shed 3 bases, and the junction held 5 bases outside the gene matches. The CDR3 is 13 amino acids. The CDR3 DNA sequence: TGCGCCAGCAGGGTCGACAGGGTCTACGAGCAGTACTTC. This encodes CASRVDRVYEQYF.

With regard to this clone: This CDR3 is also generated by other DNA sequences in the sample. CDR3 bases: TGTGCCAGTAGTATCGCGGATTCCTACGAGCAGTACTTC. Amino acid sequence: CASSIADSYEQYF. The rearrangement uses TRBV19 and TRBJ2-7; no definite D call. This CDR3 has 13 residues. Germline V gives CDR1 LNHDA, CDR2 SQIVND (reference sequence). Trimming shortened V by 3 bases and J by 1 base, and 7 bases separated the two germline ends.

V gene TRBV27 combines with J gene TRBJ2-2; 10 bases fit TRBD1. Germline CDR1 and CDR2: MNHEY and SMNVEV (reference sequence). This CDR3 comprises 15 residues. V was pared by 4 bases and J by 8 bases, with 7 bases of the junction left unmatched. In nucleotides, the CDR3 is TGTGCCAGCAGTTCTCCTCGACAGGGGGCAGGGGAGCTGTTTTTT. Protein: CASSSPRQGAGELFF.

The rearrangement joins TRBV10-1 to TRBJ2-3, with 15 bases fitting TRBD2. The CDR3 contains 21 residues. Looked up from germline, CDR1 is WNHNN and CDR2 is SYGVQD (reference sequence). V was clipped by 0 bases and J by 0 bases; unmatched bases: 10. CDR3 coding DNA: TGCGCCAGCAGTGAGTCGTCTGGACTAGCGGGAGGGCCAGTTAGCACAGATACGCAGTATTTT. Its translation: CASSESSGLAGGPVSTDTQYF.

The V and J genes are TRBV5-1 and TRBJ2-1; TRBD2 matches at 8 bases. CDR3 length: 16 residues. V gave up 4 bases and J gave up 8 bases; unmatched junction bases: 14. Per germline, CDR1 SGHRS and CDR2 YFSETQ. The CDR3 reads CASSLLGGLEGDEQFF. CDR3 nucleotides: TGCGCCAGCAGCCTTCTCGGGGGACTAGAAGGCGATGAGCAGTTCTTC.

The chain links TRBV7-9 to TRBJ1-4; no reliable D call. This CDR3 spans 14 amino acids. Germline loops: CDR1 SEHNR, CDR2 FQNEAQ (reference sequence). The ends were cut back, 3 bases at V and 0 bases at J, with 5 bases in the middle. CDR3 nucleotides: TGTGCCAGCAGCTTCCTTTCAACTAATGAAAAACTGTTTTTT. This codes for CASSFLSTNEKLFF.

V gene TRBV12-2 combines with J gene TRBJ1-3; the table names TRBD1, a call not compared with the DNA. TRBV12-2 is deemed a pseudogene. The CDR3 spans 17 residues. CDR3 bases: TGTGCAAGTCGCTCTCCCTTGTTGGGCTTATGTGGAAACACCATATATTTT. Translating it yields CASRSPLLGLCGNTIYF.

This clone was seen just once. The chain joins TRBV27 to TRBJ2-7; D is possibly TRBD1 (6 bases). CDR1 is MNHEY and CDR2 is SMNVEV in the germline V gene (reference sequence). Trimming removed 4 bases from V and 0 bases from J, with 7 bases in between. The CDR3 is 13 residues long. In DNA form, the CDR3 reads TGTGCCAGCAGTTGGGACAACTCCTACGAGCAGTACTTC. Its translation: CASSWDNSYEQYF.

Turning to this clone: Within the sample, other DNA sequences also encode this same CDR3. The rearrangement uses TRBV2 and TRBJ2-1, with D perhaps matching TRBD2 (5 bases). This CDR3 has 15 residues. Germline V gene data show CDR1 as SNHLY and CDR2 as FYNNEI. V was clipped by 5 bases and J by 7 bases, with 18 bases between them. CDR3 in amino acids: CASSSYPGLANEQFF. The CDR3 nucleotides are TGTGCCAGCAGTTCCTACCCCGGGCTAGCTAATGAGCAGTTCTTC.

This clone was counted a single time. J is TRBJ2-7 and V is TRBV10-3, with 9 positions matching TRBD1. This CDR3 comprises 14 residues. V was pared by 6 bases and J by 3 bases, with 6 bases of the junction left unmatched. Germline CDR1 is ENHRY and CDR2 is SYGVKD. This CDR3 reads CAISPGQGNYEQYF. DNA for the CDR3: TGTGCCATCAGCCCGGGACAGGGTAACTACGAGCAGTACTTC.

This clone appeared a single time. The rearrangement uses TRBV5-1 and TRBJ2-5; TRBD2 matches 10 bases. There are 17 residues in the CDR3. Germline V gene lookup returns CDR1 SGHRS and CDR2 YFSETQ. V was clipped by 0 bases and J by 2 bases; unmatched bases: 7. CDR3 protein: CASSLVVAGGKQETQYF. The CDR3 nucleotides are TGCGCCAGCAGCTTGGTTGTAGCGGGGGGCAAACAAGAGACCCAGTACTTC. The variable domain in full, completed from reference TRBV5-1 and TRBJ2-5, reads KAGVTQTPRYLIKTRGQQVTLSCSPISGHRSVSWYQQTPGQGLQFLFEYFSETQRNKGNFPGRFSGRQFSNSRSEMNVSTLELGDSALYLCASSLVVAGGKQETQYFGPGTRLLVL.

The chain recombines TRBV5-6 with TRBJ2-7; TRBD1 matches 8 bases. Per the germline V gene, CDR1 is SGHDT and CDR2 is YYEEEE. The CDR3 totals 14 residues. Unmatched junction bases numbered 4, after V lost 4 bases and J lost 1 base. This chain's CDR3 is CASSRGQGSYEQYF. The CDR3 nucleotides read TGTGCCAGCAGCAGAGGACAGGGATCCTACGAGCAGTACTTC.

The chain uses TRBV7-9 and TRBJ2-7; 10 bases are a match to TRBD1. Looked up from germline, CDR1 is SEHNR and CDR2 is FQNEAQ (reference sequence). Trimming removed 5 bases from V and 0 bases from J; junction bases left unmatched: 7. CDR3 length equals 16 residues. CDR3 protein: CASSPWGQGSSYEQYF. CDR3 in DNA: TGTGCCAGCAGCCCATGGGGACAGGGGTCCTCCTACGAGCAGTACTTC. The full variable domain, with the rest looked up from reference TRBV7-9 and TRBJ2-7, is DTGVSQNPRHKITKRGQNVTFRCDPISEHNRLYWYRQTLGQGPEFLTYFQNEAQLEKSRLLSDRFSAERPKGSFSTLEIQRTEQGDSAMYLCASSPWGQGSSYEQYFGPGTRLTVT.